A single sample gave rise to the 29 T cell receptor beta chains below, sequenced in a study of OX40 agonist ivuxolimab in advanced cancers. The library came from the immunoSEQ multiplex PCR assay. TCRdb provides this immuneACCESS table in a form limited to in-frame rearrangements. Some clones are lacking; in checked studies, under half of them reflect an unresolved V gene, and why the rest are absent is not known. Counted in this sample were some 70,000 clones; 91% of them appeared once. Around 0.31% of the sample is held by the ten biggest clonotypes. The sequencing used CD4+ or CD8+ T cells sorted from blood, collected in a trial of the OX40 agonist ivuxolimab. The receptors here all came from an adult with an advanced solid tumor such as melanoma, head and neck, liver or kidney cancer.

The V gene is TRBV10-3, the J gene TRBJ1-2; D call uncertain. Germline V gene sequence: CDR1 ENHRY, CDR2 SYGVKD. The CDR3 runs to 13 residues. V was clipped by 1 base and J by 5 bases, with 8 bases between them. This CDR3 reads CAISELGMYGYTF. In nucleotides, the CDR3 is TGTGCCATCAGTGAGTTAGGGATGTATGGCTACACCTTC.

This chain joins TRBV6-1 and TRBJ2-2; D may be TRBD2 (6 bases). CDR1 and CDR2 (germline): MNHNS, SASEGT. The CDR3 is made up of 15 amino acids. The ends were cut back, 1 base at V and 6 bases at J, with 12 bases in the middle. CDR3 residues: CASSEVAGMAGELFF. CDR3 nucleotide sequence: TGTGCCAGCAGTGAAGTGGCGGGAATGGCCGGGGAGCTGTTTTTT.

The chain joins TRBV10-3 to TRBJ2-1; 15 nucleotides align to TRBD2. Germline V gene lookup returns CDR1 ENHRY and CDR2 SYGVKD. Trimming at V came to 0 bases and at J to 7 bases, leaving 1 base not matched to a gene. The CDR3 covers 16 residues. CDR3 coding DNA: TGTGCCATCAGTGAGTCAGGGACTAGCGGGAGGAATGAGCAGTTCTTC. It specifies CAISESGTSGRNEQFF.

About this clone itself: One end of the junction does not line up with germline, which may come from a read error. The genes are TRBV7-7 and TRBJ2-1; D is ambiguous. In germline, CDR1 is SSHAT, CDR2 FNYEAQ (reference sequence). The length of the CDR3 is 14 residues. In nucleotides, the CDR3 is TGTGCTAGCAGCTTAAGCCGGCGAGGTGGTGAGCAGTTCTTC. This sequence encodes CASSLSRRGGEQFF.

V is TRBV7-8 and J is TRBJ1-1; D may be TRBD1 (5 bases). The CDR3 sequence is 14 residues long. Germline V gives CDR1 SGHVS, CDR2 FQNEAQ. Trimming shortened V by 5 bases and J by 0 bases, and 10 bases separated the two germline ends. Written as DNA, the CDR3 is TGTGCCAGCAGCCAGACAGATATGAACACTGAAGCTTTCTTT. This gives the protein CASSQTDMNTEAFF.

J is TRBJ2-7 and V is TRBV6-1; D not resolved. CDR1 and CDR2 from the germline V gene are MNHNS and SASEGT. Trimming took 5 bases from V and 3 from J, leaving 14 bases between them. There are 14 residues in the CDR3. The CDR3 is CASSRAASHYEQYF. The CDR3 DNA sequence: TGTGCCAGCAGTCGGGCAGCCAGTCACTACGAGCAGTACTTC.

Only one count was recorded for this clone. The chain links TRBV11-2 to TRBJ2-7; a weak D match, TRBD2 (5 bases). CDR3 length equals 16 residues. From germline, CDR1 is SGHAT and CDR2 FQNNGV. The V end lost 1 base, the J end lost 9 bases, and 22 bases lay between the germline ends. CDR3 protein: CASSLVGLPPLARQYF. The CDR3 DNA reads TGTGCCAGCAGCTTAGTTGGGCTGCCCCCGTTAGCGAGGCAGTACTTC.

The gene calls are TRBV19 and TRBJ1-2; 9 bases agree with TRBD1. The CDR3 covers 15 residues. Germline trimming cut 5 bases from V and 8 bases from J; bases unmatched to any gene: 12. Germline V lookup: CDR1 LNHDA, CDR2 SQIVND (reference sequence). CDR3 region: CASSLSTGGIYGYTF. The CDR3 DNA follows: TGTGCCAGTAGTCTCTCGACAGGGGGAATTTACGGCTACACCTTC.

This chain connects TRBV6-5 to TRBJ2-4; D tentatively reads TRBD1 or TRBD2 (5 bases each). The germline V gene has CDR1 MNHEY and CDR2 SVGAGI. V was cut by 5 bases and J by 12 bases, with 14 bases left in between. This CDR3 comprises 12 residues. Written as DNA, the CDR3 is TGTGCCAGCAGTGAGGAGAGGGGACGTCAGTACTTC. Protein sequence: CASSEERGRQYF.

The V and J genes are TRBV27 and TRBJ2-2; TRBD1 matches at 7 bases. V shed 6 bases and J 2 bases; nucleotides not matched to a gene: 9. This CDR3 contains 16 residues. Germline V gene data show CDR1 as MNHEY and CDR2 as SMNVEV (reference sequence). In DNA form, the CDR3 reads TGTGCCAGCAGCCCGTCCGGGGACAGCAACACCGGGGAGCTGTTTTTT. Translated, it gives CASSPSGDSNTGELFF.

V gene TRBV19 combines with J gene TRBJ2-7; TRBD2 matches 11 bases. J lost 4 bases, V lost 6 bases, and 14 bases had no gene match. The germline V gene encodes CDR1 LNHDA and CDR2 SQIVND (reference sequence). The CDR3 has 17 residues. CDR3 DNA: TGTGCCAGTAGCCCCATTCGAGTAGCGGGAGGGTTGTACGAGCAGTACTTC. This codes for CASSPIRVAGGLYEQYF.

The chain recombines TRBV28 with TRBJ2-1; unclear D gene. The CDR3 spans 14 residues. The V and J ends lost 0 bases and 3 bases respectively, with 6 bases between them. CDR1 is MDHEN and CDR2 is SYDVKM in the germline V gene. The CDR3 DNA follows: TGTGCCAGCAGTTTATGGGCCGACTACAATGAGCAGTTCTTC. Translation: CASSLWADYNEQFF.

The V call is TRBV27, the J call TRBJ1-2, with 9 nucleotides matching TRBD1. Germline CDR1 is MNHEY and CDR2 is SMNVEV (reference sequence). This CDR3 is 16 amino acids long. The trim removed 2 bases at V and 1 base at J, leaving 5 bases unmatched. The CDR3 nucleotides are TGTGCCAGCAGTTTACGGCCGGGACAGGGTAACTATGGCTACACCTTC. Translating it yields CASSLRPGQGNYGYTF.

This chain connects TRBV5-1 to TRBJ2-7; perhaps TRBD2 as D (5 bases). This CDR3 region has 15 residues. CDR1 and CDR2 from the germline V gene are SGHRS and YFSETQ. Trimming left V 0 bases short and J 6 bases short, with 16 bases between. CDR3 loop: CASSLEGLGVREQYF. The CDR3 coding sequence is TGCGCCAGCAGCTTGGAGGGCCTGGGAGTGCGCGAGCAGTACTTC.

This clone was seen a handful of times. The chain recombines TRBV5-1 with TRBJ2-5; weak D call: TRBD2 (5 bases). Deletions cut 4 bases from V and 5 bases from J, with 18 bases between. Germline V gives CDR1 SGHRS, CDR2 YFSETQ. The CDR3 totals 15 residues. CDR3: CASSQRVHGSETQYF. The CDR3 bases are TGCGCCAGCAGCCAAAGGGTCCATGGGAGTGAGACCCAGTACTTC.

The gene calls are TRBV5-1 and TRBJ2-1; D is possibly TRBD1 (5 bases). With 4 bases removed from V and 8 bases from J, the gap between germline ends came to 10 bases. Germline CDR1 reads SGHRS; CDR2 reads YFSETQ. The CDR3 covers 12 residues. The CDR3 region has the DNA TGCGCCAGCAGCGTCAGGGTGGATGAGCAGTTCTTC. Its translation is CASSVRVDEQFF.

The chain has TRBV27 and TRBJ1-4; 7 bases match TRBD1. This CDR3 spans 15 amino acids. V lost 3 bases and J lost 6; bases outside the gene matches: 7. Germline CDR1 MNHEY, CDR2 SMNVEV (reference sequence). The CDR3 protein is CASSLIARGDEKLFF. Here the CDR3 DNA reads TGTGCCAGCAGTTTGATCGCCAGGGGGGATGAAAAACTGTTTTTT. The complete variable domain, with remaining parts taken from reference TRBV27 and TRBJ1-4, reads EAQVTQNPRYLITVTGKKLTVTCSQNMNHEYMSWYRQDPGLGLRQIYYSMNVEVTDKGDVPEGYKVSRKEKRNFPLILESPSPNQTSLYFCASSLIARGDEKLFFGSGTQLSVL.

This rearrangement joins TRBV11-3 to TRBJ2-1; D gene unclear. CDR3 length: 15 amino acids. Germline V gene data show CDR1 as SGHNT and CDR2 as YENEEA. V dropped 5 bases and J dropped 7 bases, with 18 bases sitting between them. The DNA for the CDR3 is TGTGCCAGCAGCCGGTCGGATCTCCTGGGTAATGAGCAGTTCTTC. Its translation: CASSRSDLLGNEQFF.

This clone was seen a handful of times. This chain connects TRBV6-1 to TRBJ1-1; the D is unclear. CDR3 size: 15 residues. Germline V gene sequence: CDR1 MNHNS, CDR2 SASEGT. Deletions cut 2 bases from V and 0 bases from J, with 10 bases between. CDR3 coding DNA: TGTGCCAGCAGTGAATTCTCGGCGATGAACACTGAAGCTTTCTTT. It is translated as CASSEFSAMNTEAFF.

The chain recombines TRBV28 with TRBJ1-4, with D unclear. The CDR3 is made up of 14 amino acids. Per the germline V gene, CDR1 is MDHEN and CDR2 is SYDVKM. Trimming removed 6 bases from V and 0 bases from J, with 8 bases in between. In DNA form, the CDR3 reads TGTGCCAGCAGCATAACTGCAACTAATGAAAAACTGTTTTTT. Translated, it gives CASSITATNEKLFF.

J is TRBJ1-5 and V is TRBV5-8; D is ambiguous. From germline, CDR1 is SGHTS and CDR2 YDEGEE. The ends were cut back, 0 bases at V and 2 bases at J, with 9 bases in the middle. The CDR3 contains 15 residues. This CDR3 is CASSLAGIGNQPQHF. The CDR3, as DNA: TGTGCCAGCAGCTTGGCCGGGATAGGCAATCAGCCCCAGCATTTT.

The rearrangement joins TRBV19 to TRBJ2-2; D is undetermined. The CDR3 sequence is 14 residues long. Trimming cost V 6 bases and J 0 bases, with 8 bases left between them. Germline-derived CDR1 and CDR2 are LNHDA and SQIVND (reference sequence). The CDR3 DNA reads as TGTGCCAGTAGACCGCCTCCGAACACCGGGGAGCTGTTTTTT. Translating it yields CASRPPPNTGELFF.

This chain uses TRBV5-1 with TRBJ2-7; 9 nucleotides line up with TRBD2. Germline values: CDR1 SGHRS, CDR2 YFSETQ. The J segment lost 0 bases and the V segment lost 0 bases, leaving 7 bases of the junction unmatched. The CDR3 length is 17 residues. The CDR3 region has the DNA TGCGCCAGCAGCTTGGAAATGCTAGCGGGGCCCTCCTACGAGCAGTACTTC. It specifies CASSLEMLAGPSYEQYF.

The chain has TRBV5-1 and TRBJ1-1; D remains ambiguous. V lost 6 bases to trimming and J lost 3 bases, with 15 bases between them. This CDR3 region has 14 residues. In germline, CDR1 is SGHRS, CDR2 YFSETQ. The CDR3 spells CASKTGVIDTEAFF. The CDR3 DNA is TGCGCCAGCAAGACCGGGGTGATTGACACTGAAGCTTTCTTT. The whole variable domain, remainder taken from reference TRBV5-1 and TRBJ1-1, is KAGVTQTPRYLIKTRGQQVTLSCSPISGHRSVSWYQQTPGQGLQFLFEYFSETQRNKGNFPGRFSGRQFSNSRSEMNVSTLELGDSALYLCASKTGVIDTEAFFGQGTRLTVV.

Here the CDR3 reads CASSPPGHINTEAFF. The DNA of the CDR3 is TGTGCCAGCTCACCACCGGGACACATCAACACTGAAGCTTTCTTT. V is TRBV18 and J is TRBJ1-1; possible D gene TRBD1, 6 bases. The germline V gene has CDR1 KGHSH and CDR2 LQKENI. V shed 0 bases and J shed 2 bases, with 10 bases lying between them. The CDR3 contains 15 residues.

A note on this clone: An end of the junction differs from the germline gene, which may be a read error. V is TRBV6-5 and J is TRBJ2-7; D remains ambiguous. Germline values: CDR1 MNHEY, CDR2 SVGAGI. The CDR3 is made up of 11 amino acids. The CDR3 bases are TGTGCCAGCAGTTACTCCGACGAGCAGTACTTC. Its translation is CASSYSDEQYF.

V is TRBV25-1 and J is TRBJ1-1; no definite D call. The CDR3 has 15 amino acids. Germline V CDR1 and CDR2: MGHDK, SYGVNS. The germline V and J ends were trimmed by 6 bases and 1 base, with 15 bases remaining between them. This CDR3 reads CASSLTRGRNTEAFF. CDR3 nucleotides: TGTGCCAGCAGCCTCACCAGAGGGAGGAACACTGAAGCTTTCTTT.

This chain uses TRBV5-1 with TRBJ1-1, with D possibly being TRBD1 (5 bases). CDR1 and CDR2 (germline): SGHRS, YFSETQ. The CDR3 consists of 13 residues. V was cut by 5 bases and J by 1 base, with 9 bases left in between. The CDR3 DNA follows: TGCGCCAGCAGAGGACATCAGAACACTGAAGCTTTCTTT. This sequence encodes CASRGHQNTEAFF.

The chain links TRBV19 to TRBJ2-1; D gene unclear. From germline, CDR1 is LNHDA and CDR2 SQIVND (reference sequence). The CDR3 is made up of 13 amino acids. Trimming stripped 1 base from V and 12 bases from J, with 13 bases between. The CDR3 protein is CASSIVQAERQFF. The CDR3 DNA follows: TGTGCCAGTAGTATAGTCCAGGCGGAGCGGCAGTTCTTC. Full variable domain (outside the CDR3, taken from reference TRBV19 and TRBJ2-1): DGGITQSPKYLFRKEGQNVTLSCEQNLNHDAMYWYRQDPGQGLRLIYYSQIVNDFQKGDIAEGYSVSREKKESFPLTVTSAQKNPTAFYLCASSIVQAERQFFGPGTRLTVL.